The TCR beta chain under discussion was sequenced for a study of cytomegalovirus exposure and HLA in healthy donors. Overall study results and limits: Only CMV serostatus was available as immune exposure information.

This clone appeared a few times. Its antigen remains unidentified. CDR1 SGHKS and CDR2 YYEKEE come from the germline V gene (reference sequence). There are 14 residues in the CDR3. The V and J ends lost 4 bases and 5 bases respectively, with 16 bases between them. PCR amplification relied on 60 Vbeta primers (plus 13 Jbeta primers). Sequencing used immunoSEQ multiplex PCR; TCRdb keeps in-frame clones, though not all of them. The sample includes roughly 200,000 clones, 85% of them seen just once. The sequence came from a woman between 45 and 65 years old in good health and CMV-seronegative. The sample comprised PBMCs. The chain couples TRBV5-5 to TRBJ2-7; D gene unclear. CDR3 coding DNA: TGTGCCAGCAGCCAAGCTGGCGGTCGCGACGAGCAGTACTTC. It codes for CASSQAGGRDEQYF.